The source of this T cell receptor (beta chain) is a study of shared clonotypes between healthy human individuals. General study points: Clonotypes shared by all four donors outscored non-shared clonotypes in generation probability.

Comments on this clone: Its target is not known.

TCRdb's table, derived via immunoSEQ multiplex PCR, lists solely in-frame clones and lacks some. The sample holds more than 1 million clones, 75% to 80% seen once. Input material: memory CD4+ T cells from PBMCs. As for subset: CD45RA-negative fraction. This receptor was taken from a young man in good health. Some clones in this sample may be carry-over from other donors' samples.

CDR3 DNA sequence: TGTGCCAGCAGCCCGCGGACGGAAAGCTATGGCTACACCTTC. Translation gives CASSPRTESYGYTF. The chain is built from TRBV7-2 and TRBJ1-2, with D unresolved. This CDR3 comprises 14 residues. Per germline, CDR1 SGHTA and CDR2 FQGNSA. Trimming cost V 5 bases and J 4 bases, with 14 bases left between them.